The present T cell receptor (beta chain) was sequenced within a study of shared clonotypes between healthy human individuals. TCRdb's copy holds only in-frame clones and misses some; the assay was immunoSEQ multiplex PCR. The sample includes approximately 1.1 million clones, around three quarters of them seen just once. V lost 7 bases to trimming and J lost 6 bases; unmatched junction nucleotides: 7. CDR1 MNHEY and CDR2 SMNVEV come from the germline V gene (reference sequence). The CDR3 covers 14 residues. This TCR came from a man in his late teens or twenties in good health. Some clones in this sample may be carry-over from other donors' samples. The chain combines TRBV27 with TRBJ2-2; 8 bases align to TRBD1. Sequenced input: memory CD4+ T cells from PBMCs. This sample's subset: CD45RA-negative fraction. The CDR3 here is CASKRRTGPGELFF. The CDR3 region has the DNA TGTGCCAGCAAACGGCGGACAGGGCCCGGGGAGCTGTTTTTT.